A selection of T cell receptor beta chains follows, all from one sample in a study of immune cell composition in non-small cell lung cancer. Data came from immunoSEQ multiplex PCR; TCRdb stores just in-frame clones and leaves some out. The sample includes approximately 3,000 clones, 60% to 85% of them seen just once. Specimen: non-adjacent lung tissue. All receptors come from a human donor with non-small cell lung cancer. Each CDR3 is given with its conserved first and last residue. A D gene is named only where the DNA matches it firmly. Where a row states a size, it is once, few, many or the class of an expanded clone; other rows omit it.

DNA: TGTGCCAGCACCCGAGCGGGCGGGAGGTCAGATACGCAGTATTTT; CDR3: CASTRAGGRSDTQYF; J: TRBJ2-3; size: NA; length: 15; V: TRBV11-2; D: TRBD2
DNA: TGTGCCAGCAGTTCCGGGGAGGGATTATCACCCCTCCACTTT; CDR3: CASSSGEGLSPLHF; J: TRBJ1-6; size: large; length: 14; V: TRBV7-3; D: NA
DNA: TGTGCCAGCAGGTTAGGGTCCGTTTATGAAGCTTTCTTT; CDR3: CASRLGSVYEAFF; J: TRBJ1-1; size: NA; length: 13; V: TRBV27; D: NA
DNA: TGTGCCAGCAGTTTACAGGGGAATCAGCCCCAGCATTTT; CDR3: CASSLQGNQPQHF; J: TRBJ1-5; size: NA; length: 13; V: TRBV28; D: NA
DNA: TGCGCCAGCAGTCCCCACGGTGGCGGGAGGGACTACGAGCAGTACTTC; CDR3: CASSPHGGGRDYEQYF; J: TRBJ2-7; size: NA; length: 16; V: TRBV5-1; D: TRBD2
DNA: TGTGCCAGTAGCTATGCCCTTGGACTAGCGGGAGAGCAGTACTTC; CDR3: CASSYALGLAGEQYF; J: TRBJ2-7; size: NA; length: 15; V: TRBV19; D: TRBD2
DNA: TGTGCCTGGAGTGAAGGACTAGCGGGAGCGGGGGGCACAGATACGCAGTATTTT; CDR3: CAWSEGLAGAGGTDTQYF; J: TRBJ2-3; size: NA; length: 18; V: TRBV30; D: TRBD2
DNA: TGTGCCAGCAGCTTAGAGGCGGGCTACGAGCAGTACTTC; CDR3: CASSLEAGYEQYF; J: TRBJ2-7; size: NA; length: 13; V: TRBV7-2; D: NA
DNA: TGCGCCAGCAGCTCTCCCGGGACTAGCGGCCTCAGCTCCTACAATGAGCAGTTCTTC; CDR3: CASSSPGTSGLSSYNEQFF; J: TRBJ2-1; size: NA; length: 19; V: TRBV5-1; D: TRBD2
DNA: TGCGCCAGCAGCTTGGTGACTAGCAGCGATGAGCAGTTCTTC; CDR3: CASSLVTSSDEQFF; J: TRBJ2-1; size: once; length: 14; V: TRBV5-1; D: TRBD2
DNA: TGTGCCAGCAGCGTAGGACCTTTAGCGGGAGGGCCCTTCGGGGAGCTGTTTTTT; CDR3: CASSVGPLAGGPFGELFF; J: TRBJ2-2; size: NA; length: 18; V: TRBV9; D: TRBD2
DNA: TGTGCCAGCAGCCGGAAGGGAGGGGTGAACACCGGGGAGCTGTTTTTT; CDR3: CASSRKGGVNTGELFF; J: TRBJ2-2; size: NA; length: 16; V: TRBV9; D: TRBD2
DNA: TGTGCCAGCAGCCAAACGGGACAGGGATACACCGGGGAGCTGTTTTTT; CDR3: CASSQTGQGYTGELFF; J: TRBJ2-2; size: NA; length: 16; V: TRBV14; D: TRBD1
DNA: TGTGCCAGCAGTTTAAGCAGGGTGGAGACCCAGTACTTC; CDR3: CASSLSRVETQYF; J: TRBJ2-5; size: NA; length: 13; V: TRBV27; D: NA
DNA: TGTGCCAGCAGCAAAGCGGGACGGCTAGCCAAAAACATTCAGTACTTC; CDR3: CASSKAGRLAKNIQYF; J: TRBJ2-4; size: NA; length: 16; V: TRBV21-1; D: NA
DNA: TGTGCCAGCAGCTTGTGGGAAGGGAACTATGGCTACACCTTC; CDR3: CASSLWEGNYGYTF; J: TRBJ1-2; size: NA; length: 14; V: TRBV5-6; D: NA
DNA: TGTGCCTGGGCTCCGGGACTAGCGGGAGGGGCGCAGTATTTT; CDR3: CAWAPGLAGGAQYF; J: TRBJ2-3; size: once; length: 14; V: TRBV30; D: TRBD2
DNA: TGTGCCAGCAGTTTCTCGGGACAGTCCCACGAGCAGTACTTC; CDR3: CASSFSGQSHEQYF; J: TRBJ2-7; size: NA; length: 14; V: TRBV28; D: TRBD1
DNA: TGCAGCGTTGACGACGGGGGCACAGATACGCAGTATTTT; CDR3: CSVDDGGTDTQYF; J: TRBJ2-3; size: NA; length: 13; V: TRBV29-1; D: NA
DNA: TGTGCCACCAGCTCGCGGGGGGGCAGCAACAATGAGCAGTTCTTC; CDR3: CATSSRGGSNNEQFF; J: TRBJ2-1; size: NA; length: 15; V: TRBV15; D: TRBD2
DNA: TGTGCCAGCAGTTTATCCGGGACTAGCGCATTCCAAGAGACCCAGTACTTC; CDR3: CASSLSGTSAFQETQYF; J: TRBJ2-5; size: NA; length: 17; V: TRBV28; D: TRBD2
DNA: TGCGCCAGCAGCCAAGTTGTCTACCCAAATGAGCAGTTCTTC; CDR3: CASSQVVYPNEQFF; J: TRBJ2-1; size: once; length: 14; V: TRBV4-1; D: NA
DNA: TGTGCCAGCAGCATCGATGGGGGACCCTACAATGAGCAGTTCTTC; CDR3: CASSIDGGPYNEQFF; J: TRBJ2-1; size: NA; length: 15; V: TRBV7-3; D: NA
DNA: TGTGCCAGTAGTGCCCTAGGATACAGGGGAGATCAGCCCCAGCATTTT; CDR3: CASSALGYRGDQPQHF; J: TRBJ1-5; size: few; length: 16; V: TRBV19; D: TRBD1
DNA: TGTGCCAGTAGTATGATGCTAGCGGGGGCAAGGGAGTATTTT; CDR3: CASSMMLAGAREYF; J: TRBJ2-3; size: NA; length: 14; V: TRBV19; D: TRBD2
DNA: TGTGCCAGCAGCTTGAACAGGGGTTACGAGCAGTACTTC; CDR3: CASSLNRGYEQYF; J: TRBJ2-7; size: NA; length: 13; V: TRBV5-4; D: TRBD1
DNA: TGTGCCAGCAGCTTGGCCTTGGAAGAGACCCAGTACTTC; CDR3: CASSLALEETQYF; J: TRBJ2-5; size: NA; length: 13; V: TRBV5-8; D: NA
DNA: TGCGCCAGCCGTCGCCTAGGGGACACCGGGGAGCTGTTTTTT; CDR3: CASRRLGDTGELFF; J: TRBJ2-2; size: NA; length: 14; V: TRBV5-1; D: NA
DNA: TGTGCCAGCAGTGGTCTGGGACAGCAACTTAACTATGGCTACACCTTC; CDR3: CASSGLGQQLNYGYTF; J: TRBJ1-2; size: NA; length: 16; V: TRBV2; D: TRBD1
DNA: TGTGCCAGCAGCCATCTCGGGACTAGCGGGAGCTCCTACGAGCAGTACTTC; CDR3: CASSHLGTSGSSYEQYF; J: TRBJ2-7; size: NA; length: 17; V: TRBV4-2; D: TRBD2
DNA: TGTGCCAGCTCACCATCCAGGGAATTGAACACTGAAGCTTTCTTT; CDR3: CASSPSRELNTEAFF; J: TRBJ1-1; size: few; length: 15; V: TRBV18; D: NA
DNA: TGTGCCAGTAGTATAGATTATGAGGGGCTGAACACTGAAGCTTTCTTT; CDR3: CASSIDYEGLNTEAFF; J: TRBJ1-1; size: NA; length: 16; V: TRBV19; D: NA
DNA: TGTGCCAGCAGCCCATGGGAGGACAGGCAAGAGACCCAGTACTTC; CDR3: CASSPWEDRQETQYF; J: TRBJ2-5; size: NA; length: 15; V: TRBV11-3; D: NA
DNA: TGCGCCAGCAGCCAGGAGGGGGGACTAGCGGGAGTACATGAGCAGTTCTTC; CDR3: CASSQEGGLAGVHEQFF; J: TRBJ2-1; size: NA; length: 17; V: TRBV4-3; D: TRBD2
DNA: TGTGCCTGGAGTGTTTTAGTAGGAGAGACCCAGTACTTC; CDR3: CAWSVLVGETQYF; J: TRBJ2-5; size: NA; length: 13; V: TRBV30; D: NA
DNA: TGCGCCAGCGGTAGGGACAGTATGGAGCTTTCTGGAAACACCATATATTTT; CDR3: CASGRDSMELSGNTIYF; J: TRBJ1-3; size: NA; length: 17; V: TRBV5-1; D: TRBD1
DNA: TGTGCCAGCAGCTTAGAGGGGGGTTACGCCCAAGCCGGGGAGCTGTTTTTT; CDR3: CASSLEGGYAQAGELFF; J: TRBJ2-2; size: NA; length: 17; V: TRBV7-6; D: NA